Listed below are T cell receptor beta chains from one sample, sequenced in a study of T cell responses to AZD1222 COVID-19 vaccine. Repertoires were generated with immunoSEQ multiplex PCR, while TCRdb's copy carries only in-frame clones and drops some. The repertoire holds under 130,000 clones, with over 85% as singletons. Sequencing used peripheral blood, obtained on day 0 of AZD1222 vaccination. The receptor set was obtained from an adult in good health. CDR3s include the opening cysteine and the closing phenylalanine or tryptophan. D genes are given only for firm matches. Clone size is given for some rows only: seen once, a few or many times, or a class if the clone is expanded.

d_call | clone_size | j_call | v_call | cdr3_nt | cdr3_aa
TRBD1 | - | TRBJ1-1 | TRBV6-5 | TGTGCCAGCAGTAGACAGGGCACGGGGAACACTGAAGCTTTCTTT | CASSRQGTGNTEAFF
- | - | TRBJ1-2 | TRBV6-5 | TGTGCCAGCAGTTGGGGCCAGAGCGGCTACACCTTC | CASSWGQSGYTF
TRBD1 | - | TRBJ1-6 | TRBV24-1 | TGTGCCACCAGCAACCCCCCGGGACAGGGCCAGATCATTAATTCACCCCTCCACTTT | CATSNPPGQGQIINSPLHF
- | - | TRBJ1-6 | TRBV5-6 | TGTGCCAGCAGCTTTCCAACAGAATCGACTTCACCCCTCCACTTT | CASSFPTESTSPLHF
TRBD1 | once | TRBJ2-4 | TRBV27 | TGTGCCAGTGGGACAGGGGCACTAGCCAAAAACATTCAGTACTTC | CASGTGALAKNIQYF
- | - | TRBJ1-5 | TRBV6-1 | TGTGCCAGCAGTGAAGACGTTGCGGCAGGTGGTCAGCCCCAGCATTTT | CASSEDVAAGGQPQHF
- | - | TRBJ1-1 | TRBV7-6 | TGTGCCAGCAGCACCTCGCCGGGCCAGAACACTGAAGCTTTCTTT | CASSTSPGQNTEAFF
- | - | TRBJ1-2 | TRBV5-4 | TGTGCCAGCAGCTTCCAAGGATCCGGCTACACCTTC | CASSFQGSGYTF
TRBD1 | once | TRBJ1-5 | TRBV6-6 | TGTGCCAGCAGTCCCACAGGGGGCTCTAGCAATCAGCCCCAGCATTTT | CASSPTGGSSNQPQHF
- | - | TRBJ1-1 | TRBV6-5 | TGTGCCAGCAGTTACCTTTTTTCTCTGGGGAACACTGAAGCTTTCTTT | CASSYLFSLGNTEAFF
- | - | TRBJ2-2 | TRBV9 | TGTGCCAGCAGCGTATCCGGGGGAACGAGCACCGGGGAGCTGTTTTTT | CASSVSGGTSTGELFF
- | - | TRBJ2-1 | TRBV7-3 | TGTGCCAGCAGCTCCGGTGGGGGAGTATCCTACAATGAGCAGTTCTTC | CASSSGGGVSYNEQFF
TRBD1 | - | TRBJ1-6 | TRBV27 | TGTGCCAGCAGTCTGTCCCCCGGGACAGGGGCTAATTCACCCCTCCACTTT | CASSLSPGTGANSPLHF
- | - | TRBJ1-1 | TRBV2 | TGTGCCAGCAGTGATGACGCGGGAATCGGGATGAACACTGAAGCTTTCTTT | CASSDDAGIGMNTEAFF
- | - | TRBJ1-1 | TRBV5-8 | TGTGCCAGCAGCTTTGAAGGTGGGGGCCTGAACACTGAAGCTTTCTTT | CASSFEGGGLNTEAFF
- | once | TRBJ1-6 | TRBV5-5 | TGTGCCAGCAGCTGGCTAGGAGGGACCCCTAATCCCCTCCACTTT | CASSWLGGTPNPLHF
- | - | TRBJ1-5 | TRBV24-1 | TGTGCCACCAGTGACCGGGATGGACAGTACAATCAGCCCCAGCATTTT | CATSDRDGQYNQPQHF
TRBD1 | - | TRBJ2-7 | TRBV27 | TGTGCCAGCAGTTTATCGTGGGCGACAGGGTACGAGCAGTACTTC | CASSLSWATGYEQYF
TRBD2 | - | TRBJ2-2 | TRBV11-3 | TGTGCCAGCAGCTTAGATCCTAGCGGGAGTGGCACCGGGGAGCTGTTTTTT | CASSLDPSGSGTGELFF
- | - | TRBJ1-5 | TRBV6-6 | TGTGCCAGCAGTTCAACCCGGACAGATAGCAATCAGCCCCAGCATTTT | CASSSTRTDSNQPQHF
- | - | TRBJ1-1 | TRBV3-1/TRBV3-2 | TGTGCCAGCAGCCGACCAGGCGAGTATACTGAAGCTTTCTTT | CASSRPGEYTEAFF
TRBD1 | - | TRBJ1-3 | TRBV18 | TGTGCCAGCTCACCGGACAGGGCTAAGGGGAACACCATATATTTT | CASSPDRAKGNTIYF
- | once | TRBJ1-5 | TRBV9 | TGTGCCAGCAGCGTAGAGGGGAGCAGCAATCAGCCCCAGCATTTT | CASSVEGSSNQPQHF
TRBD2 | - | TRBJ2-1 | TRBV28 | TGTGCCAGCACCTCTTTGCTAGCGGGAGTTTCAGGGAACAATGAGCAGTTCTTC | CASTSLLAGVSGNNEQFF
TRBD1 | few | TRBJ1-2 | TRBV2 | TGTGCCAGCAATGACAGGGCTCGAGGCTACACCTTC | CASNDRARGYTF
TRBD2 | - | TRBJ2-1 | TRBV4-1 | TGCGCCAGCAGCCCGCCTAGCGGGGACAAGCAGTTCTTC | CASSPPSGDKQFF
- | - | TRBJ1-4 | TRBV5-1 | TGCGCCAGCAGTAGGAATCCGGCTAATGAAAAACTGTTTTTT | CASSRNPANEKLFF
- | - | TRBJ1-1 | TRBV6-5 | TGTGCCAGCAGTTACTCAGGTGGGGAAGCTTTCTTT | CASSYSGGEAFF
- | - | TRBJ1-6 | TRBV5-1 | TGCGCCAGCAGCTTGGTTGGGGAGAAGAATTCACCCCTCCACTTT | CASSLVGEKNSPLHF
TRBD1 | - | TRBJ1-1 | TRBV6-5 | TGTGCCAGCAACAGGGAGGGGGCCACTGAAGCTTTCTTT | CASNREGATEAFF
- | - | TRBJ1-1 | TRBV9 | TGTGCCAGCAGCGAAAAGGCGGGGAACACTGAAGCTTTCTTT | CASSEKAGNTEAFF
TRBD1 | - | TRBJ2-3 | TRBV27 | TGTGCCAGCTCTTCCCAGGGGGCAACAGATACGCAGTATTTT | CASSSQGATDTQYF
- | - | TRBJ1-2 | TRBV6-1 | TGTGCCAGCGCGAAAGGACAGACCTATGGCTACACCTTC | CASAKGQTYGYTF
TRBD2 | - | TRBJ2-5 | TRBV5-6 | TGTGCCAGCAGCTTGGGTCTAGCGGGATGGAAGACCCAGTACTTC | CASSLGLAGWKTQYF
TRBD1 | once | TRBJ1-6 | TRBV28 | TGTGCCAGCAGTTTACCATCGACAGGGATGAATTCACCCCTCCACTTT | CASSLPSTGMNSPLHF
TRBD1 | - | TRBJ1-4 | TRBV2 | TGTGCCAGCAGTGAACTGGGCGGGACAGATGAAAAACTGTTTTTT | CASSELGGTDEKLFF
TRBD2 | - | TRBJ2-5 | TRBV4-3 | TGCGCCAGCAGCCAAGGGGCCGGGACTAGCGGGACCCAAGAGACCCAGTACTTC | CASSQGAGTSGTQETQYF
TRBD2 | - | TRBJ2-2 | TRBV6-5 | TGTGCCAGCAGTTTAAAAACTAGCGGGAGAGGGGAGCTGTTTTTT | CASSLKTSGRGELFF
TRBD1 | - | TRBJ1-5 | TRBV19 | TGTGCCAGTAGTCCTGCCGGGACAGGGGGCAATCAGCCCCAGCATTTT | CASSPAGTGGNQPQHF
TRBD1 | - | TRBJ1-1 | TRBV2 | TGTGCCAGCAGTACGACAGGGGACACTGAAGCTTTCTTT | CASSTTGDTEAFF
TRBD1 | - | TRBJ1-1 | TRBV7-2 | TGTGCCAGCAGCCCCCCCGGGACAGTGCGGACTGAAGCTTTCTTT | CASSPPGTVRTEAFF
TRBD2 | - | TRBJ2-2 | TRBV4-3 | TGCGCCAGCAGCCAAGAAACTAGCGGGGGGGCCCCAACCGGGGAGCTGTTTTTT | CASSQETSGGAPTGELFF
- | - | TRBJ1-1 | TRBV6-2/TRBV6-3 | TGTGCCAGCAGTAGGGGTATAGGGAGTAAGGCGAACACTGAAGCTTTCTTT | CASSRGIGSKANTEAFF
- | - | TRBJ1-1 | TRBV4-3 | TGCGCCAGCAGCCAAGACACCCTAAGTACAGCGAACACTGAAGCTTTCTTT | CASSQDTLSTANTEAFF
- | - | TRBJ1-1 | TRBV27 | TGTGCCAGCGGACTGCAGGGCATGAACACTGAAGCTTTCTTT | CASGLQGMNTEAFF
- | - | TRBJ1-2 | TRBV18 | TGTGCCAGCTCACCATCGGGCTTCTATGGCTACACCTTC | CASSPSGFYGYTF
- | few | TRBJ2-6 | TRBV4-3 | TGCGCCAGCAGCCAATCGGAGGGCTCTGGGGCCAACGTCCTGACTTTC | CASSQSEGSGANVLTF
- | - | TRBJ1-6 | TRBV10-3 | TGTGCCACTAGAGGGGTTAATTCACCCCTCCACTTT | CATRGVNSPLHF
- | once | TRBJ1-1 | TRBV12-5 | TGTGCTAGTGGTTTGGTCGGCCCCGGGTGGACTGAAGCTTTCTTT | CASGLVGPGWTEAFF
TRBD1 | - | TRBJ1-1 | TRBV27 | TGTGCCAGCAGTCCCTGGACAGGGATGAACACTGAAGCTTTCTTT | CASSPWTGMNTEAFF
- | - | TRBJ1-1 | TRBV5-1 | TGCGCCAGCAGCCCAGGGGACACTGAAGCTTTCTTT | CASSPGDTEAFF
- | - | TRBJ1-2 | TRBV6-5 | TGTGCCAGCTCTCCTGGTAGGATCTCCTATGGCTACACCTTC | CASSPGRISYGYTF
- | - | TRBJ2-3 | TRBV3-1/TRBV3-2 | TGTGCCAGCAGCCGGGCGGGAACTCGGGATACGCAGTATTTT | CASSRAGTRDTQYF
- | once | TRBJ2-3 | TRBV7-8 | TGTGCCAGCACTTCTGGAGAGGACGTCAAAGATACGCAGTATTTT | CASTSGEDVKDTQYF
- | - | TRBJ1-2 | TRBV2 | TGTGCCAGCAGTGAACCCTCAAGTCAAGGCTACACCTTC | CASSEPSSQGYTF
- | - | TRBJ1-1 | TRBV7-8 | TGTGCCAGCAGCCCCAACGTGGGTGGACCAATGAACACTGAAGCTTTCTTT | CASSPNVGGPMNTEAFF